This T cell receptor (beta chain) was found in a study of monozygotic twins with cystic fibrosis (dated by TCRdb to the early 2020s). With regard to the full study: Barcoded libraries were made from around 3.2 micrograms of fragmented DNA using roughly 16 PCR cycles. To assess genetic influence on V and J gene usage, the study compared TCR beta repertoires within and across 16 monozygotic twin pairs with cystic fibrosis. Made up mostly of children and adolescents, the cohort included ten female and six male twin pairs ranging in age from about 2.0 to 36.4 years, with a median of about 9.1 years. Twins were ranked among over a thousand cohort participants for weight-for-height and FEVPerc (FEV1 disease centile) on the day of blood sampling. Data for three of the twin pairs had been reported previously in another context. General conclusions and limits of the study: Simpson clonality was found to be generally low (median approximately 0.0086), suggesting a naive-dominated repertoire, although higher clonality was observed in the most severely affected patients. V gene usage was most similar to the co-twin for 13 of 16 pairs, and J usage for 8 of 16 pairs, suggesting genetic constraints. The cohort was small, and no association was found between shared CDR3 numbers and age, concordance or disease severity. Monozygotic CF twin pairs shared significantly more nucleotide-identical clonotypes within each pair than unrelated CF individuals shared with one another (P = 0.000026, Mann-Whitney).

Following the manufacturer's instructions, TCR beta CDR3 regions were amplified by multiplex PCR with the immunoSEQ immune profiling system. An Illumina NextSeq system was used for sequencing. In the paper's pipeline: The immunoSEQ Analyzer platform handled processing of the sequence data, and clonality was calculated by taking the square root of Simpson's index of productive rearrangements. Similarity in V and J usage was quantified by Jensen-Shannon distance, and CDR3 generation probabilities were calculated with OLGA. Shared CDR3 sequences were searched in the immuneACCESS database (August 2020) and in VDJdb (December 2020). TCRdb mirrors the immuneACCESS table, restricted to in-frame sequences. Some clones are absent from its copies; in checked studies, under half trace to an unresolved V gene, and the reason for the others is unknown. The V and J calls and clone size come from that table; D and trimming were worked out from the DNA. Present in this sample are roughly 25,000 clones, around 96% of which were seen just once. Jointly, the top ten make up approximately 2.6% of the sample.

In the case of this clone: Its antigen target is currently unknown. One base away there is no much larger clone; base qualities are not given.

CDR3 length: 15 amino acids, cysteine to phenylalanine. Of the read, only the CDR3 DNA is kept; its 45 bases are in frame from base 1. V ends up 4 bases short and J 6 bases short, with an unmatched junction base count of 10. From the germline V gene, CDR1 is MDHEN and CDR2 is SYDVKM. The twin pairs came from the European Cystic Fibrosis Twin and Sibling Study Cohort, a cohort that recruited patients from 170 or so CF clinics across 14 European countries. Zygosity and CFTR genotype were verified in-house, with zygosity tested by multiplex PCR of nine short tandem repeat loci. Each twin gave a peripheral blood sample, and clinical parameters were documented on that same day of blood sampling. Phenol/chloroform extraction was used to isolate genomic DNA from peripheral blood cells, and the DNA was then kept in TE buffer at 4 degrees C.

In this chain, TRBV28 is recombined with TRBJ1-2, with 8 bases aligning to TRBD1. Sequences were obtained from blood. The TCR was taken from a girl aged 2-15 years with cystic fibrosis. DNA sequence: TGTGCCAGCAGTTCAGACAGGGGAAGGGTTGATGGCTACACCTTC. This yields the protein CASSSDRGRVDGYTF.